This TCR beta chain was profiled in a study of blood T cell repertoires in COVID-19. TCRdb keeps only in-frame clones here, not all; method: immunoSEQ multiplex PCR. The sample has 220,000 or so clones; around 82% are singletons. The CDR3 totals 18 residues. The germline CDR1 and CDR2 sequences are SGHDT and YYEEEE. The J segment lost 3 bases and the V segment lost 3 bases, leaving 18 bases of the junction unmatched. This receptor was obtained from a woman aged 80 or over with acute or convalescent COVID-19. Sample: peripheral blood. V is TRBV5-6 and J is TRBJ2-7; 7 bases line up with TRBD1. CDR3 nucleotides: TGTGCCAGCAGCTCTTACGTACCCCCGGGACAGCGCGGCTACGAGCAGTACTTC. It is translated as CASSSYVPPGQRGYEQYF.